Listed here is a single T cell receptor beta chain. Its antigen is still unknown. The sample is drawn from a study of PD-1 blockade in mismatch repair-deficient tumors. Regarding the study as a whole: Tumor-resident clones, often absent from pretreatment blood, expanded after pembrolizumab and then contracted.

Libraries were prepared by immunoSEQ multiplex PCR; TCRdb keeps only in-frame clonotypes and omits some of them. This sample has roughly 120,000 clones, with 88% found just once. This CDR3 is 15 amino acids long. CDR1 is MNHNS and CDR2 is SASEGT in the germline V gene. V lost 1 base to trimming and J lost 2 bases, with 12 bases between them. All patients were mismatch repair deficient, assessed by either PCR or immunohistochemistry. Three pembrolizumab responders had their TCRs sequenced. The chain employs TRBV6-1 and TRBJ2-7; no reliable D call. The source is an adult with mismatch repair-deficient cancer. The source was peripheral blood, collected about 17 months after starting pembrolizumab. The CDR3 sequence: CASSEDLVAAYEQYF. The CDR3, as DNA: TGTGCCAGCAGTGAAGATTTGGTGGCCGCCTACGAGCAGTACTTC.